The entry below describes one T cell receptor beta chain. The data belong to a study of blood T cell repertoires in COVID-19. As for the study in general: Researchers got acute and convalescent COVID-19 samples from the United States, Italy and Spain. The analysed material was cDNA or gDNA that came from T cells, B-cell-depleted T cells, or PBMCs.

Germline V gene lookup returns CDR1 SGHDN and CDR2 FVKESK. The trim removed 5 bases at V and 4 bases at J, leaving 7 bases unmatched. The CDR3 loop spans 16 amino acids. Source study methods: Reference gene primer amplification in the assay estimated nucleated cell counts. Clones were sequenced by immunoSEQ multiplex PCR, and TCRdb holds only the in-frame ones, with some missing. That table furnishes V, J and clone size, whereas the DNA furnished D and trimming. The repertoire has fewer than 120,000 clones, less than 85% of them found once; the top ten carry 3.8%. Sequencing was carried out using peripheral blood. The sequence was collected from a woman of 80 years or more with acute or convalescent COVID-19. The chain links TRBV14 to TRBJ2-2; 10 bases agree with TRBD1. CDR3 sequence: CASSARQGALTGELFF. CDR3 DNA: TGTGCCAGCAGCGCAAGACAGGGGGCGCTCACCGGGGAGCTGTTTTTT.